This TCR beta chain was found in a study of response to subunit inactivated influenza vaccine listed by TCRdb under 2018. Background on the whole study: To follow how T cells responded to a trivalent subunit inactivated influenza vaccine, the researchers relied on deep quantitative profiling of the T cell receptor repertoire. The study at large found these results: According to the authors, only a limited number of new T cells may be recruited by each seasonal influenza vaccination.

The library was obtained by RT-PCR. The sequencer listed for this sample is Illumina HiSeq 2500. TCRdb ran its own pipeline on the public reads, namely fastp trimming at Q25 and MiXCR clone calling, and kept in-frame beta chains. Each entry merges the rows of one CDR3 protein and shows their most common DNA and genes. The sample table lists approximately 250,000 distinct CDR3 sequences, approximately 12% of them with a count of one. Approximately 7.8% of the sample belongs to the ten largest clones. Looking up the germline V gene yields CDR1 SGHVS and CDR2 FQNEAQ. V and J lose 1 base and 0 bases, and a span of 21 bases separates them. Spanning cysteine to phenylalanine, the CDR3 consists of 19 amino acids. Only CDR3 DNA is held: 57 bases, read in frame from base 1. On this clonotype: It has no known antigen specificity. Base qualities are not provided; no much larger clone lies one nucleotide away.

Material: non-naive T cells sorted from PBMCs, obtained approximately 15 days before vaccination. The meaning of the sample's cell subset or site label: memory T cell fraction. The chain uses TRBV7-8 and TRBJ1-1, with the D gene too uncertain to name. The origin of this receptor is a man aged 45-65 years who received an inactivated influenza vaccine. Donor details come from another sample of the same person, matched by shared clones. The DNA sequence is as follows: TGTGCCAGCAGCTTAGACGGGTCGGACGGAACAAAGATGAACACTGAAGCTTTCTTT. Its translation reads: CASSLDGSDGTKMNTEAFF.